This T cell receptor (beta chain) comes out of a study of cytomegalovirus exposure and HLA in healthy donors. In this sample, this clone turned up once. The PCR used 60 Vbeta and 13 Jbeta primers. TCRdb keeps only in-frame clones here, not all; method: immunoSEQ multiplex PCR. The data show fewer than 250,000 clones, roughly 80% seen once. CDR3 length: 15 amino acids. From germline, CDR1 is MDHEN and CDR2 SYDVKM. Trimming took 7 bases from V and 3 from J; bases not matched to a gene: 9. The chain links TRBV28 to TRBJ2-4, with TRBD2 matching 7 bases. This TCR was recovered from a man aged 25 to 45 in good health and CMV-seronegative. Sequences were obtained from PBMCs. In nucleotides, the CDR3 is TGTGCCAGCACCTGGGGGGGGTATGGCAAAAACATTCAGTACTTC. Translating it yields CASTWGGYGKNIQYF.